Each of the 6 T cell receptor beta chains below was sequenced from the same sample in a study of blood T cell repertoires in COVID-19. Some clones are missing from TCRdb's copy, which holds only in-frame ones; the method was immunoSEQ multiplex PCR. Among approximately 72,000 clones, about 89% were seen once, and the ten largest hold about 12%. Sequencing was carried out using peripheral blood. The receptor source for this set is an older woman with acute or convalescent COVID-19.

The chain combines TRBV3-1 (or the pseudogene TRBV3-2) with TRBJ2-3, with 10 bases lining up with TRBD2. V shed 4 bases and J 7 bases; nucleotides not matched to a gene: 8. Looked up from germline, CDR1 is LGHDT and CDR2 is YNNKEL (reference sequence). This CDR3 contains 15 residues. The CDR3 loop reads CASSLTAGGPNTQYF. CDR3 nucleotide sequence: TGTGCCAGCAGCCTAACAGCGGGGGGGCCGAATACGCAGTATTTT.

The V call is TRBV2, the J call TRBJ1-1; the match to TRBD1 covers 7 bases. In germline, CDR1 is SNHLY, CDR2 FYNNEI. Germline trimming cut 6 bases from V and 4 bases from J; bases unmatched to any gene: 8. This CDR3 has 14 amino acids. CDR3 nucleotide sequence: TGTGCCAGCAGGGGCGGGACAGTGAGCACTGAAGCTTTCTTT. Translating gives CASRGGTVSTEAFF.

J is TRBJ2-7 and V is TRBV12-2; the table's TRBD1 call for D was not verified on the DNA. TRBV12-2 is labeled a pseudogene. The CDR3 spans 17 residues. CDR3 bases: TGTGCAAGTCGCTCTGAGACCGGGACAGGGGAATCCTACGAGCAGTACTTC. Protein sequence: CASRSETGTGESYEQYF.

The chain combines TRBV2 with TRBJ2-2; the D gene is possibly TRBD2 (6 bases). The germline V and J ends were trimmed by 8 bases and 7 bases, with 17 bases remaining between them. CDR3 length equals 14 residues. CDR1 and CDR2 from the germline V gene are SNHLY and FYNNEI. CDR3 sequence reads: CASRRLDSGGELFF. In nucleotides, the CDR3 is TGTGCCAGCCGAAGACTAGATTCCGGCGGGGAGCTGTTTTTT. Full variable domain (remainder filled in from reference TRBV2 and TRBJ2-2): EPEVTQTPSHQVTQMGQEVILRCVPISNHLYFYWYRQILGQKVEFLVSFYNNEISEKSEIFDDQFSVERPDGSNFTLKIRSTKLEDSAMYFCASRRLDSGGELFFGEGSRLTVL.

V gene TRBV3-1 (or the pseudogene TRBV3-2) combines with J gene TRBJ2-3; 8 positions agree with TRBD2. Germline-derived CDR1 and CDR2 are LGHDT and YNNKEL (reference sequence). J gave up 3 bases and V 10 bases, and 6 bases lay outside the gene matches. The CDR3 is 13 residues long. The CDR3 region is CATGGSGTDTQYF. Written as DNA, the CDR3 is TGTGCCACGGGGGGGAGTGGAACAGATACGCAGTATTTT.

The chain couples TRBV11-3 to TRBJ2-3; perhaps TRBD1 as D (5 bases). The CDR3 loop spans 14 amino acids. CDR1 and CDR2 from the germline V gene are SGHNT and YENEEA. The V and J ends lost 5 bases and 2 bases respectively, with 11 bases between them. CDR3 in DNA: TGTGCCAGCAGCGCAGGACACTCCACAGATACGCAGTATTTT. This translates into CASSAGHSTDTQYF.